These 8 T cell receptor beta chains originate from one sample sequenced in a study of blood T cell repertoires in COVID-19. Sequenced by immunoSEQ multiplex PCR; TCRdb stores in-frame clones only, minus some. The table has more than 85,000 clones, about 81% seen once. The sequencing sample was made of peripheral blood. The source is a woman aged 55-69 years with acute or convalescent COVID-19.

The rearrangement links TRBV27 to TRBJ1-1, with D perhaps matching TRBD1 (5 bases). The CDR3 has 14 amino acids. CDR1 MNHEY and CDR2 SMNVEV come from the germline V gene (reference sequence). The germline V and J ends were trimmed by 7 bases and 5 bases, with 17 bases remaining between them. The CDR3 is CASKIQGDWTEAFF. The CDR3 DNA reads as TGTGCCAGCAAAATTCAAGGGGATTGGACTGAAGCTTTCTTT.

V usage is TRBV2 and J usage is TRBJ1-1, with D possibly being TRBD1 (5 bases). Germline V gene sequence: CDR1 SNHLY, CDR2 FYNNEI. With 6 bases removed from V and 1 base from J, the gap between germline ends came to 12 bases. CDR3 size: 14 residues. The CDR3 sequence is CASRRQDTNTEAFF. The CDR3 nucleotides are TGTGCCAGCAGGAGGCAGGACACGAACACTGAAGCTTTCTTT.

There are many counts of this clone. The V gene is TRBV11-3, the J gene TRBJ2-3, with 7 bases aligning to TRBD2. CDR3 length equals 15 residues. Germline CDR1 SGHNT, CDR2 YENEEA. Germline trimming cut 0 bases from V and 0 bases from J; bases unmatched to any gene: 0. CDR3 DNA sequence: TGTGCCAGCAGCTTAGAGGGAGGGAGCACAGATACGCAGTATTTT. Amino acids: CASSLEGGSTDTQYF.

The rearrangement links TRBV14 to TRBJ1-1, with D unclear. This CDR3 is 14 amino acids long. Trimming pared 0 bases from V and 4 bases from J, leaving 9 bases between. Germline-derived CDR1 and CDR2 are SGHDN and FVKESK. CDR3: CASSQEVPGTEAFF. As DNA, the CDR3 is TGTGCCAGCAGCCAAGAAGTTCCGGGCACTGAAGCTTTCTTT.

In its sample, this clone was seen once. The V call is TRBV4-1, the J call TRBJ1-2; D call uncertain. CDR1 is MGHRA, CDR2 YSYEKL, per germline. The CDR3 totals 13 residues. V shed 4 bases and J shed 2 bases, with 8 bases lying between them. The CDR3 protein is CASSLSENYGYTF. The DNA of the CDR3 is TGCGCCAGCAGCCTCAGCGAGAACTATGGCTACACCTTC.

The gene calls are TRBV30 and TRBJ1-5, with D perhaps TRBD1 (6 bases). V was trimmed by 5 bases and J by 2 bases, leaving 25 bases between them. CDR3 length equals 18 residues. The germline V gene encodes CDR1 GTSNPN and CDR2 SVGIG (reference sequence). The CDR3, as DNA: TGTGCCTGGGGCCGAGGGGGAGGGGGGATCGTACGCAATCAGCCCCAGCATTTT. This translates into CAWGRGGGGIVRNQPQHF. The variable domain in full, with the rest retrieved from reference TRBV30 and TRBJ1-5, is SQTIHQWPATLVQPVGSPLSLECTVEGTSNPNLYWYRQAAGRGLQLLFYSVGIGQISSEVPQNLSASRPQDRQFILSSKKLLLSDSGFYLCAWGRGGGGIVRNQPQHFGDGTRLSIL.

The chain has TRBV10-1 and TRBJ2-7; 15 bases line up with TRBD2. The germline CDR1 and CDR2 sequences are WNHNN and SYGVQD (reference sequence). The CDR3 spans 17 residues. V gave up 6 bases and J gave up 2 bases; unmatched junction bases: 8. The CDR3 spells CASSAGLAGGLTYEQYF. For the CDR3, the DNA is TGCGCCAGCAGCGCGGGACTAGCGGGGGGACTAACCTACGAGCAGTACTTC.

The V and J genes are TRBV5-6 and TRBJ1-6; D is uncertain. CDR3 length equals 15 residues. Trimming took off 1 base at V and 1 base at J, with 6 bases between the two ends. CDR1 and CDR2 (germline): SGHDT, YYEEEE. DNA for the CDR3: TGTGCCAGCAGCTTGAGAGAGTCCTATAATTCACCCCTCCACTTT. Amino acids: CASSLRESYNSPLHF.